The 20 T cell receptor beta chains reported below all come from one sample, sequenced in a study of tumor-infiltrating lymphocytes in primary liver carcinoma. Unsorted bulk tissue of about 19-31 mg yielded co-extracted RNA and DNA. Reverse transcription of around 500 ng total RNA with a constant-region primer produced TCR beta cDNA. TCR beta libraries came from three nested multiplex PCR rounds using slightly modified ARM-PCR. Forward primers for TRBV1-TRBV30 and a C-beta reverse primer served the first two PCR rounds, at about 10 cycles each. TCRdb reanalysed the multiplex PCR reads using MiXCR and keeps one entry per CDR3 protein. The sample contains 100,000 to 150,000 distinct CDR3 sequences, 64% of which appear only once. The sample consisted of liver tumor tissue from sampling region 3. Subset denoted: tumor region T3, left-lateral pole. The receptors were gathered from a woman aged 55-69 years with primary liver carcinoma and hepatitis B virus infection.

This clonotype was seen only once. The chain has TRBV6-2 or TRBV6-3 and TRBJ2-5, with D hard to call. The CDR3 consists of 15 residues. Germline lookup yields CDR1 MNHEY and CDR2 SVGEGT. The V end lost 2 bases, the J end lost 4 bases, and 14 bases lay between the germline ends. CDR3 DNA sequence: TGTGCCAGCAGTTACCGCCAACAGAGACGAGAGACCCAGTACTTC. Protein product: CASSYRQQRRETQYF.

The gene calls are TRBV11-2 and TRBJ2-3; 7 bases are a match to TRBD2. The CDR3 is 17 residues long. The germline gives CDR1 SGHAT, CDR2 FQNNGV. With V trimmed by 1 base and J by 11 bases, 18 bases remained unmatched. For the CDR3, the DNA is TGTGCCAGCAGCTTAGGGGGACTAACGTACACGTCAAATGAGCAGTATTTT. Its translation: CASSLGGLTYTSNEQYF.

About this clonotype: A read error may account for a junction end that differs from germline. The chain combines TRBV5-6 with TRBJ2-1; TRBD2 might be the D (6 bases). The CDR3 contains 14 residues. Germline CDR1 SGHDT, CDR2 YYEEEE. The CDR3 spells CAISLFSGYNEQFF. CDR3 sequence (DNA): TGTGCCATCAGCCTTTTTAGCGGCTACAATGAGCAGTTCTTC.

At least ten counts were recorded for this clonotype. The CDR3 here is CASSRNPRGPQETQYF. CDR3 DNA: TGTGCCAGCAGCCGAAACCCAAGGGGGCCCCAAGAGACCCAGTACTTC. The V gene is TRBV7-8, the J gene TRBJ2-5; 7 bases line up with TRBD1. The germline gives CDR1 SGHVS, CDR2 FQNEAQ. This CDR3 has 16 residues. J was trimmed by 1 base and V by 5 bases; bases with no gene match: 10.

The CDR3 DNA follows: TGTGCCAGCAGTTCCGGAGCCGGGACAGGGCTACCTGAAGCTTTCTTT. This codes for CASSSGAGTGLPEAFF. This chain joins TRBV12-3 or TRBV12-4 and TRBJ1-1; 9 nucleotides agree with TRBD1. Trimming at V came to 4 bases and at J to 6 bases, leaving 12 bases not matched to a gene. The CDR3 covers 16 residues.

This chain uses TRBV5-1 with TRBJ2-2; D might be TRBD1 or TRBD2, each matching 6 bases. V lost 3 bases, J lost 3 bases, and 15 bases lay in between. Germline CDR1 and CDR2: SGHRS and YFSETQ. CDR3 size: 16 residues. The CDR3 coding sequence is TGCGCCAGCAGCTGGCCTGGGGGGCCGGACACCGGGGAGCTGTTTTTT. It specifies CASSWPGGPDTGELFF.

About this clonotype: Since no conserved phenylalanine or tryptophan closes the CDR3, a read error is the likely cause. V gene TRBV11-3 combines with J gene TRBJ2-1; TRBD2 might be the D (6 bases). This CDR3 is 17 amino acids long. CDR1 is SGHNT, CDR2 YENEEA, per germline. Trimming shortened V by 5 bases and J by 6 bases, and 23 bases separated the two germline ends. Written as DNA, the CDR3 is TGTGCCAGCAGCACCCGGAGGGCGCGGACCATGGGCAATGAGCAGTTCCTC. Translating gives CASSTRRARTMGNEQFL.

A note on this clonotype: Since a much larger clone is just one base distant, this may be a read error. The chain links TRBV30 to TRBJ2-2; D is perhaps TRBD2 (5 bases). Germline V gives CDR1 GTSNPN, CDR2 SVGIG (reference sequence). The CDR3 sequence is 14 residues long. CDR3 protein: CASSVGLTSGELFF. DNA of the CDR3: TGTGCCTCGAGTGTAGGACTCACCTCCGGGGAGCTGTTTTTT.

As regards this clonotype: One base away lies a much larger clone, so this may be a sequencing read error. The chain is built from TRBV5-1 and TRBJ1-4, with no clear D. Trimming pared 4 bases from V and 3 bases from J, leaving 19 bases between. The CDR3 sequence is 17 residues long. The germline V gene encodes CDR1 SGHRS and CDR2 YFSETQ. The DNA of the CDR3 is TGCGCCAGCAGCCCGGACCAAAACTCCACCGCTAATGAAAAACTGTTTTTT. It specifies CASSPDQNSTANEKLFF.

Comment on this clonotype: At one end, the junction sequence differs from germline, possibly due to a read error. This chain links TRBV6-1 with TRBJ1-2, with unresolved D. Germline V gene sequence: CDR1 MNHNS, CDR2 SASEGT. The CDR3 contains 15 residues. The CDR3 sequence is CASSGWVVENYGCTF. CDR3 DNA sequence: TGTGCCAGCAGTGGATGGGTTGTGGAGAACTATGGCTGCACCTTC.

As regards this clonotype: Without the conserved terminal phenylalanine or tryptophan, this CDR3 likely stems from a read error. The CDR3 here is CGSSSGAEAFI. As DNA, the CDR3 is TGTGGCAGCAGTTCAGGGGCTGAAGCTTTCATT. J is TRBJ1-1 and V is TRBV12-3 or TRBV12-4; TRBD1 is a possible D gene (6 bases). The CDR3 sequence is 11 residues long.

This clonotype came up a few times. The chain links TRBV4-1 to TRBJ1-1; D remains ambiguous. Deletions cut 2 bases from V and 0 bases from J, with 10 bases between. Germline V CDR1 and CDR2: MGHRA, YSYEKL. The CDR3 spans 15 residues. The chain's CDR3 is CASSQTETMNTEAFF. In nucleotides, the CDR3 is TGCGCCAGCAGCCAAACAGAGACCATGAACACTGAAGCTTTCTTT.

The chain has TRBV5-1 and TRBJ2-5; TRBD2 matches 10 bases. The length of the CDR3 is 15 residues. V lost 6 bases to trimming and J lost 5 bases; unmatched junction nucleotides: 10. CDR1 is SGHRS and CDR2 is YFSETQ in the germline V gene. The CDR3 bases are TGCGCCAGCATCCCGTCCCCTAGCGGGGGCGAGACCCAGTACTTC. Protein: CASIPSPSGGETQYF.

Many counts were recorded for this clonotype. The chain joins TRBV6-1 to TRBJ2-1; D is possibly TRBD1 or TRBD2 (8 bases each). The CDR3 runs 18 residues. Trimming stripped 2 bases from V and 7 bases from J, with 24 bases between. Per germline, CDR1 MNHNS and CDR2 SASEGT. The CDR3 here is CASSENPGGTGLRNEQFF. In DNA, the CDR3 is TGTGCCAGCAGTGAAAATCCGGGGGGGACAGGTCTGCGGAATGAGCAGTTCTTC.

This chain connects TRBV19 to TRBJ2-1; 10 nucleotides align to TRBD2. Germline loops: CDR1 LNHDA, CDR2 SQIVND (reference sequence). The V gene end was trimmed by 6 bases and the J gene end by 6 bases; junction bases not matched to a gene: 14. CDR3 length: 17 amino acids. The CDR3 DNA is TGTGCCAGTAGAACCTCCCGAGCGGGAGGGCTCCCCAATGAGCAGTTCTTC. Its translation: CASRTSRAGGLPNEQFF.

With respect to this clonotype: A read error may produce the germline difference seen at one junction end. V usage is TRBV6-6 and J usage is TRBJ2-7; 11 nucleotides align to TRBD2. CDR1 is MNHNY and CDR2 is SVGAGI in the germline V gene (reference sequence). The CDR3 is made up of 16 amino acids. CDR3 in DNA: TGTGTCAGCAGCGAGACCACTAGCGGGAGTACCGACGAGCAGTACTTC. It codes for CVSSETTSGSTDEQYF.

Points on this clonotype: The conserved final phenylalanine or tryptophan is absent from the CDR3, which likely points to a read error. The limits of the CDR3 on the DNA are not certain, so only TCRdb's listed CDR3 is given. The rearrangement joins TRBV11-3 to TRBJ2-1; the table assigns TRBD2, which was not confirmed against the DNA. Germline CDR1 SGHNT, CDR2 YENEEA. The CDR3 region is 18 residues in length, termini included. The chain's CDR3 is CASNLGQGGRAGYNEEFL.

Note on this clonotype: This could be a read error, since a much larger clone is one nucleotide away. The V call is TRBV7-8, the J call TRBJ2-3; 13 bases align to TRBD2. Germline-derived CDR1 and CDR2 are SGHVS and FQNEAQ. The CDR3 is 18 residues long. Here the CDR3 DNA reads TGTACCAGCGACACGGGACTAGCGGGAAGCTCTAGCACAGATACGCAGTATTTT. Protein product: CTSDTGLAGSSSTDTQYF.

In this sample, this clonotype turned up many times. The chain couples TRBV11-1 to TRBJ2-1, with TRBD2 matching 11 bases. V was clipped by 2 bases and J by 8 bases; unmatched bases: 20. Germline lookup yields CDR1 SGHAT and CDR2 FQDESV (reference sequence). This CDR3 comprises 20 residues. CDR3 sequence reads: CASSLSRAGLASGRKDEQFF. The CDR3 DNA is TGTGCCAGCAGCTTATCTCGTGCAGGGTTGGCTAGCGGGAGGAAGGATGAGCAGTTCTTC.

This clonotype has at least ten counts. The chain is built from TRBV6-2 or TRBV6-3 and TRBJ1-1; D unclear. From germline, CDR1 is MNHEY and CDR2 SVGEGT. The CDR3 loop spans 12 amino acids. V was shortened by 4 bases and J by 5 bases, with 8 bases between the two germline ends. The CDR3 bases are TGTGCCAGCAGTTTAAGGCGGACTGAAGCTTTCTTT. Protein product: CASSLRRTEAFF.